These 10 T cell receptor beta chains originate from one sample sequenced in a study of T-cell memory formation after mild COVID-19. TCRdb reprocessed the 5' RACE reads via MiXCR and lists one record per CDR3 protein. The profile shows about 57,000 distinct CDR3 sequences, 10% to 15% of them singletons. The sequenced sample was PBMCs or a T cell subset sorted from them (not recorded which). These receptors were obtained from a man between 18 and 35 years old who had mild COVID-19 (a few samples of this study predate the infection). Cell type and time point are not known.

This clonotype appeared a few times. The CDR3 coding sequence is TGCGCCAGCAGCGCCAAGGCCGATTCACCCCTCCACTTT. Amino acid sequence: CASSAKADSPLHF. The chain recombines TRBV4-3 with TRBJ1-6; D not resolved. This CDR3 is 13 amino acids long. V lost 5 bases, J lost 8 bases, and 10 bases lay in between. The germline gives CDR1 LGHNA, CDR2 YSLEER.

This clonotype came up a few times. This chain uses TRBV20-1 with TRBJ2-7; D assignment may be TRBD1 or TRBD2 (5 bases each). The V end lost 6 bases, the J end lost 6 bases, and 21 bases lay between the germline ends. This CDR3 spans 14 amino acids. Germline V gene lookup returns CDR1 DFQATT and CDR2 SNEGSKA (reference sequence). CDR3 loop: CSALGSGTHPEQYV. Here the CDR3 DNA reads TGCAGTGCCCTCGGTTCCGGGACGCACCCCGAGCAGTACGTC.

The rearrangement uses TRBV18 and TRBJ2-7; the D is unclear. This CDR3 comprises 13 residues. The germline V and J ends were trimmed by 2 bases and 2 bases, with 7 bases remaining between them. Germline-derived CDR1 and CDR2 are KGHSH and LQKENI. CDR3 nucleotide sequence: TGTGCCAGCTCACCAGGGGTGGCCTACGAGCAGTACTTC. Its protein is CASSPGVAYEQYF. The full variable domain, its missing parts supplied by reference TRBV18 and TRBJ2-7, is NAGVMQNPRHLVRRRGQEARLRCSPMKGHSHVYWYRQLPEEGLKFMVYLQKENIIDESGMPKERFSAEFPKEGPSILRIQQVVRGDSAAYFCASSPGVAYEQYFGPGTRLTVT.

This clonotype was seen only a few times. This chain links TRBV4-1 with TRBJ1-1; weak D call: TRBD1 (5 bases). CDR1 and CDR2 from the germline V gene are MGHRA and YSYEKL. Trimming left V 3 bases short and J 10 bases short, with 30 bases between. The CDR3 has 18 residues. The CDR3 sequence is CASSQDVRLRDSKAGAFF. CDR3 sequence (DNA): TGCGCCAGCAGCCAGGATGTAAGACTCCGGGACTCCAAGGCGGGAGCTTTCTTT.

This clonotype has a count of ten or more. The chain combines TRBV7-3 with TRBJ2-7; D uncertain. The CDR3 runs 16 residues. Germline V gene lookup returns CDR1 SGHTA and CDR2 FQGTGA. The V and J ends lost 2 bases and 5 bases respectively, with 19 bases between them. This chain's CDR3 is CASSLGRTAGLDEQYF. The CDR3 DNA reads TGTGCCAGCAGCTTAGGCAGAACGGCAGGTCTGGACGAGCAGTACTTC.

This clonotype was detected ten times or more. The chain joins TRBV5-1 to TRBJ2-3; tentatively, D is TRBD2 (6 bases). CDR3 size: 15 residues. Germline V gene lookup returns CDR1 SGHRS and CDR2 YFSETQ. Trimming removed 2 bases from V and 4 bases from J, with 14 bases in between. Written as DNA, the CDR3 is TGCGCCAGCAGCTTCGGGACTCTTAAGGCAGATACGCAGTATTTT. It specifies CASSFGTLKADTQYF.

This clonotype was seen a handful of times. The rearrangement joins TRBV7-3 to TRBJ2-7; tentative D call: TRBD1 (5 bases). Germline V gene sequence: CDR1 SGHTA, CDR2 FQGTGA. The length of the CDR3 is 14 residues. The V end lost 6 bases, the J end lost 3 bases, and 15 bases lay between the germline ends. This CDR3 reads CASRSSDSYYEQYF. CDR3 coding DNA: TGTGCCAGCAGGTCCAGCGACAGTTACTACGAGCAGTACTTC.

The chain recombines TRBV7-9 with TRBJ2-2, with 13 bases that match TRBD2. V lost 0 bases, J lost 6 bases, and 10 bases stayed unmatched. The germline V gene has CDR1 SEHNR and CDR2 FQNEAQ (reference sequence). The CDR3 extends over 19 amino acids. This CDR3 reads CASSLARTSGGAAAGELFF. The CDR3 DNA sequence: TGTGCCAGCAGCTTAGCGCGAACTAGCGGGGGGGCCGCGGCCGGGGAGCTGTTTTTT. Complete variable domain (other parts from reference TRBV7-9 and TRBJ2-2): DTGVSQNPRHKITKRGQNVTFRCDPISEHNRLYWYRQTLGQGPEFLTYFQNEAQLEKSRLLSDRFSAERPKGSFSTLEIQRTEQGDSAMYLCASSLARTSGGAAAGELFFGEGSRLTVL.

This clonotype has just a few counts. This rearrangement joins TRBV7-8 to TRBJ2-1; maybe TRBD2 (6 bases). CDR1 is SGHVS and CDR2 is FQNEAQ in the germline V gene. This CDR3 is 13 amino acids long. Between the trimmed V and J ends, which lost 0 bases and 9 bases, there was a span of 9 bases. The CDR3 reads CASSLAPAGEQFF. CDR3 bases: TGTGCCAGCAGCTTAGCGCCAGCGGGTGAGCAGTTCTTC.

This clonotype was seen more than once but under ten times. The chain joins TRBV5-6 to TRBJ2-1, with D possibly being TRBD2 (6 bases). From germline, CDR1 is SGHDT and CDR2 YYEEEE. This CDR3 spans 12 amino acids. The ends were cut back, 6 bases at V and 8 bases at J, with 12 bases in the middle. The CDR3 loop is CASTLTSDEQFF. The CDR3 bases are TGTGCCAGCACCCTGACTAGTGATGAGCAGTTCTTC.